Following are 9 T cell receptor beta chains from one sample sequenced in a study of T cell responses to AZD1222 COVID-19 vaccine. The method was immunoSEQ multiplex PCR; TCRdb's version includes in-frame clones alone and lacks a portion of them. The table records about 100,000 clones, around nine tenths of them present only once. The sequencing here drew on peripheral blood, taken 28 days after the second dose of the MenACWY control vaccine. These receptors were collected from an adult who received the MenACWY meningococcal vaccine as a control.

The chain links TRBV28 to TRBJ1-2, with D perhaps matching TRBD1 (6 bases). Germline values: CDR1 MDHEN, CDR2 SYDVKM. V was clipped by 4 bases and J by 4 bases, with 19 bases between them. The CDR3 is 16 residues long. CDR3 sequence (DNA): TGTGCCAGCAGTTCCCACGTCAGGGGACGGATCTATGGCTACACCTTC. It specifies CASSSHVRGRIYGYTF.

The V and J genes are TRBV4-2 and TRBJ1-1; 12 nucleotides line up with TRBD1. V lost 0 bases to trimming and J lost 12 bases; unmatched junction nucleotides: 11. The CDR3 covers 16 residues. In germline, CDR1 is LGHNA, CDR2 YNFKEQ. Written as DNA, the CDR3 is TGTGCCAGCAGCCAAGAAGGGGACAGGGGGCGCGATGGATCTTTCTTT. It codes for CASSQEGDRGRDGSFF.

This chain links TRBV28 with TRBJ2-1, with D unresolved. The CDR3 is 13 amino acids. Germline V gene sequence: CDR1 MDHEN, CDR2 SYDVKM. The ends were cut back, 5 bases at V and 0 bases at J, with 5 bases in the middle. CDR3 in DNA: TGTGCCAGCAGTCCCGACTCCTACAATGAGCAGTTCTTC. Translation gives CASSPDSYNEQFF.

The V call is TRBV6-5, the J call TRBJ2-3, with TRBD1 matching over 9 bases. Germline assignment: CDR1 MNHEY and CDR2 SVGAGI. After removal of 4 bases from V and 3 bases from J, the junction contained 5 bases not matched to a gene. The CDR3 loop spans 15 amino acids. The CDR3 bases are TGTGCCAGCAGTTTGACAGGGGGAGAAACAGATACGCAGTATTTT. Translated: CASSLTGGETDTQYF.

J is TRBJ2-2 and V is TRBV5-4, with 7 bases aligning to TRBD1. This CDR3 is 13 amino acids long. The V gene's germline CDR1 is SGHNT and CDR2 YYREEE (reference sequence). The junction had 2 bases not matched to a gene; V was cut back by 3 bases and J by 6 bases. In nucleotides, the CDR3 is TGTGCCAGCAGCTCCGGACAGGCCGGGGAGCTGTTTTTT. Amino acid sequence: CASSSGQAGELFF. Full variable domain (outside the CDR3, taken from reference TRBV5-4 and TRBJ2-2): ETGVTQSPTHLIKTRGQQVTLRCSSQSGHNTVSWYQQALGQGPQFIFQYYREEENGRGNFPPRFSGLQFPNYSSELNVNALELDDSALYLCASSSGQAGELFFGEGSRLTVL.

This clone was recorded a few times. The chain couples TRBV2 to TRBJ1-1, with a weak D call TRBD1 (6 bases). The CDR3 has 12 residues. The V gene lost 5 bases and the J gene lost 6 bases, with 10 bases spanning the gap. Germline V gives CDR1 SNHLY, CDR2 FYNNEI. The CDR3 nucleotides read TGTGCCAGCAGTAAACAGGGTGCTGAAGCTTTCTTT. This gives the protein CASSKQGAEAFF.

The chain carries TRBV7-2 and TRBJ2-4; D is ambiguous. Trimming removed 11 bases at V and 0 bases at J, with 17 bases between. This CDR3 is 15 amino acids long. Germline CDR1 SGHTA, CDR2 FQGNSA. CDR3 residues: CASRSGGVAKNIQYF. In DNA, the CDR3 is TGTGCCTCGAGGTCCGGTGGCGTAGCCAAAAACATTCAGTACTTC. Full variable domain (rest looked up from reference TRBV7-2 and TRBJ2-4): GAGVSQSPSNKVTEKGKDVELRCDPISGHTALYWYRQSLGQGLEFLIYFQGNSAPDKSGLPSDRFSAERTGGSVSTLTIQRTQQEDSAVYLCASRSGGVAKNIQYFGAGTRLSVL.

The chain uses TRBV7-3 and TRBJ2-3; D is unclear. Trimming removed 1 base from V and 4 bases from J, with 9 bases in between. The CDR3 is made up of 14 amino acids. Germline lookup yields CDR1 SGHTA and CDR2 FQGTGA. CDR3 nucleotide sequence: TGTGCCAGCAGCTTAATAGGAGTTTCAGATACGCAGTATTTT. This sequence encodes CASSLIGVSDTQYF.

V is TRBV18 and J is TRBJ1-2; D is possibly TRBD1 (6 bases). Trimming removed 4 bases at V and 6 bases at J, with 21 bases between. CDR3 size: 16 residues. CDR1 is KGHSH and CDR2 is LQKENI in the germline V gene. The CDR3 is CASSLRPLRDMHGYTF. CDR3 in DNA: TGTGCCAGCTCACTTAGGCCCCTCCGGGACATGCATGGCTACACCTTC.